Below are 31 T cell receptor beta chains sequenced from a single sample in a study of blood T cells in healthy people across ages. Next came a second PCR, run for about 6 to 12 cycles, which used a sample-barcoded 5' primer along with a J-beta primer mix. TCRdb fed the 5' RACE reads into MiXCR, producing one record per CDR3 protein. In the table there are some 1.6 million distinct CDR3 sequences, around 36% of which are singletons. The sequenced sample was blood. Receptor source: a woman in her 30s in good health.

This clonotype was detected a few times. The rearrangement joins TRBV6-6 to TRBJ2-2; D may be TRBD1 (6 bases). The length of the CDR3 is 14 residues. Germline V gene data show CDR1 as MNHNY and CDR2 as SVGAGI (reference sequence). Trimming left V 6 bases short and J 6 bases short, with 14 bases between. CDR3 residues: CASRTHTGSGELFF. As DNA, the CDR3 is TGTGCCAGCAGAACTCATACAGGGTCCGGGGAGCTGTTTTTT.

This clonotype was detected a few times. This chain links TRBV7-2 with TRBJ2-3; 12 bases are shared with TRBD2. The CDR3 totals 17 residues. The V gene's germline CDR1 is SGHTA and CDR2 FQGNSA. The ends lost 5 bases at V and 9 bases at J; junction bases unmatched: 15. Here the CDR3 reads CASSPSGLAGRTGTQYF. The CDR3 nucleotides read TGTGCCAGCAGCCCCTCCGGACTAGCGGGGCGCACTGGCACGCAGTATTTT. The variable domain in full, with the rest retrieved from reference TRBV7-2 and TRBJ2-3, is GAGVSQSPSNKVTEKGKDVELRCDPISGHTALYWYRQSLGQGLEFLIYFQGNSAPDKSGLPSDRFSAERTGGSVSTLTIQRTQQEDSAVYLCASSPSGLAGRTGTQYFGPGTRLTVL.

The J gene is TRBJ2-1, the V gene TRBV20-1; D could derive from TRBD1 or TRBD2 (5 bases each). This CDR3 contains 14 residues. V was clipped by 6 bases and J by 2 bases, with 14 bases between them. Germline-derived CDR1 and CDR2 are DFQATT and SNEGSKA (reference sequence). CDR3 nucleotides: TGCAGTGCCCTCCGGGACCCAACCTACAATGAGCAGTTCTTC. Translation gives CSALRDPTYNEQFF.

With regard to this clonotype: The missing conserved phenylalanine or tryptophan at the end of this CDR3 makes a read error likely. The genes are TRBV12-3 or TRBV12-4 and TRBJ2-3; 10 nucleotides agree with TRBD1. Trimming cost V 5 bases and J 5 bases; bases outside gene matches: 7. The CDR3 consists of 15 residues. CDR3 DNA sequence: TGTGCCAGCAGTCACGGGACAGGGGTAGGAGATACGCAGTATTCT. Translating it yields CASSHGTGVGDTQYS.

This clonotype was observed a handful of times. J is TRBJ2-1 and V is TRBV10-3; D is ambiguous. Trimming cost V 4 bases and J 2 bases, with 12 bases left between them. CDR1 and CDR2 (germline): ENHRY, SYGVKD. This CDR3 has 15 amino acids. The CDR3 loop reads CAISGVNHPYNEQFF. The CDR3 region has the DNA TGTGCCATCAGTGGGGTCAACCATCCCTACAATGAGCAGTTCTTC.

This clonotype was seen a few times. J is TRBJ2-1 and V is TRBV11-2; D gene ambiguous. In germline, CDR1 is SGHAT, CDR2 FQNNGV. Trimming left V 0 bases short and J 9 bases short, with 15 bases between. The CDR3 sequence is 15 residues long. As DNA, the CDR3 is TGTGCCAGCAGCTTAGATCCGGCTACCGGCGTTGAGCAGTTCTTC. This encodes CASSLDPATGVEQFF. The whole variable domain, filled in from reference TRBV11-2 and TRBJ2-1, reads EAGVAQSPRYKIIEKRQSVAFWCNPISGHATLYWYQQILGQGPKLLIQFQNNGVVDDSQLPKDRFSAERLKGVDSTLKIQPAKLEDSAVYLCASSLDPATGVEQFFGPGTRLTVL.

This clonotype was observed a handful of times. This may arise from a read error, as a much more abundant clone is one base away. The DNA for the CDR3 is TGTGCCAGCAGTTACTTGGGCAGCGGGCAGTACTTC. This translates into CASSYLGSGQYF. The chain carries TRBV6-6 and TRBJ2-7; perhaps TRBD2 as D (5 bases). Per the germline V gene, CDR1 is MNHNY and CDR2 is SVGAGI (reference sequence). The CDR3 runs to 12 residues. Trimming removed 1 base at V and 9 bases at J, with 10 bases between.

This clonotype came up a few times. The gene calls are TRBV12-3 or TRBV12-4 and TRBJ2-2; the D is unclear. The CDR3 runs 14 residues. Trimming took off 4 bases at V and 4 bases at J, with 10 bases between the two ends. CDR3 in DNA: TGTGCCAGCAGTTCCCTCGGGTTCACCGGGGAGCTGTTTTTT. Translating gives CASSSLGFTGELFF.

A remark on this clonotype: One junction end does not reproduce the germline sequence, and a read error may be involved. The genes are TRBV14 and TRBJ1-2; 9 bases match TRBD1. The CDR3 length is 15 residues. From germline, CDR1 is SGHDN and CDR2 FVKESK. The CDR3, as DNA: TGTGTCAGCAGCCCTGGGACAGGGAGGTCCTATGGCTACACCTTC. Translating gives CVSSPGTGRSYGYTF.

V gene TRBV2 combines with J gene TRBJ2-1; perhaps TRBD2 as D (5 bases). V was cut by 6 bases and J by 0 bases, with 12 bases left in between. CDR1 is SNHLY and CDR2 is FYNNEI in the germline V gene. The CDR3 consists of 15 residues. The CDR3 spells CASRVGLSSYNEQFF. For the CDR3, the DNA is TGTGCCAGCAGAGTAGGACTTAGCTCCTACAATGAGCAGTTCTTC.

The chain links TRBV6-6 to TRBJ1-4; D not resolved. This CDR3 contains 16 residues. Germline V gives CDR1 MNHNY, CDR2 SVGAGI (reference sequence). Trimming removed 0 bases at V and 8 bases at J, with 16 bases between. The chain's CDR3 is CASSYSRTPAREKLFF. In nucleotides, the CDR3 is TGTGCCAGCAGTTACTCGAGGACTCCTGCTAGGGAAAAACTGTTTTTT.

This clonotype occurred a few times. The J gene is TRBJ2-5, the V gene TRBV9; TRBD2 aligns across 8 bases. V shed 1 base and J 5 bases; nucleotides not matched to a gene: 7. This CDR3 has 15 residues. Germline CDR1 SGDLS, CDR2 YYNGEE. Here the CDR3 DNA reads TGTGCCAGCAGCGTAACGGGACTAGGTCTGGAGACCCAGTACTTC. Encoded protein: CASSVTGLGLETQYF.

The V and J genes are TRBV6-1 and TRBJ1-2; no firm D call. CDR1 and CDR2 from the germline V gene are MNHNS and SASEGT. Deletions cut 7 bases from V and 7 bases from J, with 13 bases between. The CDR3 loop spans 12 amino acids. The CDR3 spells CASIRTWAGYTF. CDR3 DNA: TGTGCCAGCATTCGAACATGGGCTGGCTACACCTTC.

This clonotype has just a few counts. The chain joins TRBV7-8 to TRBJ2-7; possible D gene TRBD2, 5 bases. The CDR3 has 17 amino acids. Between the trimmed V and J ends, which lost 4 bases and 2 bases, there was a span of 21 bases. CDR1 SGHVS and CDR2 FQNEAQ come from the germline V gene. CDR3 bases: TGTGCCAGCAGCTCCCCCCGTGAGGGTGGGGTAACCTACGAGCAGTACTTC. Translated, it gives CASSSPREGGVTYEQYF.

The V gene is TRBV7-8, the J gene TRBJ1-2, with unresolved D. The germline gives CDR1 SGHVS, CDR2 FQNEAQ. V lost 3 bases and J 7 bases, leaving 15 bases between the germline ends. The CDR3 length is 14 residues. The CDR3, as DNA: TGTGCCAGCAGCTTCGACGGAGACGTTGGTGGCTACACCTTC. It translates to CASSFDGDVGGYTF.

This chain links TRBV28 with TRBJ2-7, with 8 bases identical to TRBD1. V was clipped by 7 bases and J by 7 bases; unmatched bases: 9. CDR1 and CDR2 (germline): MDHEN, SYDVKM. This CDR3 has 13 amino acids. The CDR3 reads CASTQYRGEEQYF. CDR3 DNA sequence: TGTGCCAGCACCCAATACAGGGGGGAGGAGCAGTACTTC.

The rearrangement links TRBV30 to TRBJ2-7; D is tentatively TRBD1 or TRBD2 (5 bases each). The CDR3 consists of 14 residues. Trimming pared 7 bases from V and 0 bases from J, leaving 16 bases between. The V gene's germline CDR1 is GTSNPN and CDR2 SVGIG (reference sequence). Here the CDR3 reads CASTRVGTSYEQYF. CDR3 coding DNA: TGTGCCTCTACCAGGGTAGGGACCTCCTACGAGCAGTACTTC. The complete variable domain, with remaining parts taken from reference TRBV30 and TRBJ2-7, reads SQTIHQWPATLVQPVGSPLSLECTVEGTSNPNLYWYRQAAGRGLQLLFYSVGIGQISSEVPQNLSASRPQDRQFILSSKKLLLSDSGFYLCASTRVGTSYEQYFGPGTRLTVT.

This rearrangement joins TRBV3-1 to TRBJ2-3, with D possibly being TRBD2 (5 bases). V was clipped by 4 bases and J by 7 bases, with 12 bases between them. In germline, CDR1 is LGHDT, CDR2 YNNKEL (reference sequence). The CDR3 sequence is 13 residues long. In DNA, the CDR3 is TGTGCCAGCAGCCTCCTGGGAGCCTATACGCAGTATTTT. As protein: CASSLLGAYTQYF.

The gene calls are TRBV18 and TRBJ2-5, with TRBD1 as a possible D gene (6 bases). The assigned J gene may be wrong: the sequence end matches TRBJ2-7 better. The CDR3 covers 14 residues. Germline CDR1 and CDR2: KGHSH and LQKENI. The CDR3 DNA sequence: TGTGCCAGCTCACCGGAACAGGGAGCCGGCGAGCAGTACTTC. It codes for CASSPEQGAGEQYF.

J is TRBJ1-2 and V is TRBV7-9, with TRBD1 matching over 9 bases. The V gene's germline CDR1 is SEHNR and CDR2 FQNEAQ (reference sequence). J gave up 3 bases and V 5 bases, and 7 bases lay outside the gene matches. This CDR3 region has 15 residues. CDR3 sequence reads: CASSAGGTGYYGYTF. In DNA, the CDR3 is TGTGCCAGCAGCGCCGGTGGGACAGGGTACTATGGCTACACCTTC.

This clonotype has a count of ten or more. The chain links TRBV13 to TRBJ1-1, with D uncertain. Germline values: CDR1 PRHDT, CDR2 FYEKMQ (reference sequence). V was trimmed by 2 bases and J by 5 bases, leaving 9 bases between them. This CDR3 comprises 13 residues. CDR3 in DNA: TGTGCCAGCAGCTTACAGCTTCGGACTGAAGCTTTCTTT. Amino acid sequence: CASSLQLRTEAFF.

This chain connects TRBV5-1 to TRBJ1-1; D is uncertain. CDR1 SGHRS and CDR2 YFSETQ come from the germline V gene. V shed 0 bases and J shed 5 bases, with 14 bases lying between them. CDR3 size: 15 residues. CDR3 amino acids: CASSLEAPQITEAFF. In DNA, the CDR3 is TGCGCCAGCAGCTTGGAGGCGCCACAGATAACTGAAGCTTTCTTT.

This clonotype was seen ten or more times. V and J are TRBV29-1 and TRBJ2-3; TRBD1 aligns across 8 bases. The ends lost 7 bases at V and 7 bases at J; junction bases unmatched: 7. The CDR3 extends over 12 amino acids. CDR1 and CDR2 from the germline V gene are SQVTM and ANQGSEA. The DNA for the CDR3 is TGCAGCGGGACAGGGAGTTTGAATACGCAGTATTTT. Translated: CSGTGSLNTQYF.

The chain carries TRBV10-2 and TRBJ2-4, with D perhaps matching TRBD1 or TRBD2 (6 bases each). In germline, CDR1 is WSHSY, CDR2 SAAADI. The germline V and J ends were trimmed by 6 bases and 13 bases, with 22 bases remaining between them. The CDR3 contains 14 residues. In DNA form, the CDR3 reads TGCGCCAGCAGCGCCGGGACGGGGGCGTACGTGCAGTACTTC. As protein: CASSAGTGAYVQYF.

This clonotype was counted once. V is TRBV5-1 and J is TRBJ1-1; TRBD1 is a possible D gene (6 bases). Germline V gene data show CDR1 as SGHRS and CDR2 as YFSETQ. Trimming removed 3 bases from V and 9 bases from J, with 18 bases in between. CDR3 length: 14 residues. The CDR3 region is CASSSDRDTAKAFF. The CDR3 nucleotides are TGCGCCAGCAGCTCCGACCGGGACACGGCGAAAGCTTTCTTT.

There are a few counts of this clonotype. The rearrangement uses TRBV18 and TRBJ2-5; D gene uncertain. Trimming took off 3 bases at V and 5 bases at J, with 16 bases between the two ends. Looked up from germline, CDR1 is KGHSH and CDR2 is LQKENI. CDR3 length: 15 residues. CDR3 in amino acids: CASSPPDRPRETQYF. DNA of the CDR3: TGTGCCAGCTCACCGCCGGACCGTCCTCGGGAGACCCAGTACTTC.

This clonotype was detected only a few times. The rearrangement uses TRBV3-1 and TRBJ1-5; TRBD1 matches 9 bases. The CDR3 has 16 residues. From germline, CDR1 is LGHDT and CDR2 YNNKEL (reference sequence). The ends lost 0 bases at V and 7 bases at J; junction bases unmatched: 7. Here the CDR3 reads CASSQDGTGSGQPQHF. The DNA for the CDR3 is TGTGCCAGCAGCCAAGATGGGACAGGGTCAGGCCAGCCCCAGCATTTT.

The chain is built from TRBV7-2 and TRBJ1-2; the match to TRBD1 covers 7 bases. Germline-derived CDR1 and CDR2 are SGHTA and FQGNSA. The junction had 12 bases not matched to a gene; V was cut back by 5 bases and J by 12 bases. The CDR3 length is 13 residues. The CDR3 loop reads CASSPDRAPGHTF. The CDR3 nucleotides read TGTGCCAGCAGCCCCGACAGGGCTCCGGGCCACACCTTC.

The chain combines TRBV5-1 with TRBJ2-5; D gene ambiguous. The V gene's germline CDR1 is SGHRS and CDR2 YFSETQ. Trimming took off 1 base at V and 2 bases at J, with 9 bases between the two ends. This CDR3 is 14 amino acids long. DNA of the CDR3: TGCGCCAGCAGCTTGAGGTGGGGTCAAGAGACCCAGTACTTC. As protein: CASSLRWGQETQYF.

This clonotype was counted only a few times. The rearrangement joins TRBV7-9 to TRBJ2-7; possible D gene TRBD1, 6 bases. The CDR3 consists of 15 residues. Germline values: CDR1 SEHNR, CDR2 FQNEAQ (reference sequence). Trimming took 4 bases from V and 1 from J, leaving 14 bases between them. CDR3 residues: CASSWGSGDSYEQYF. CDR3 DNA: TGTGCCAGCAGCTGGGGATCAGGGGATTCCTACGAGCAGTACTTC.

This clonotype was found many times. The rearrangement uses TRBV29-1 and TRBJ2-5; no definite D call. The CDR3 has 12 amino acids. V lost 0 bases and J lost 4, with 6 bases in between. Germline CDR1 reads SQVTM; CDR2 reads ANQGSEA. CDR3 DNA: TGCAGCGTTGAAGAGCCTCCAGAGACCCAGTACTTC. It is translated as CSVEEPPETQYF.